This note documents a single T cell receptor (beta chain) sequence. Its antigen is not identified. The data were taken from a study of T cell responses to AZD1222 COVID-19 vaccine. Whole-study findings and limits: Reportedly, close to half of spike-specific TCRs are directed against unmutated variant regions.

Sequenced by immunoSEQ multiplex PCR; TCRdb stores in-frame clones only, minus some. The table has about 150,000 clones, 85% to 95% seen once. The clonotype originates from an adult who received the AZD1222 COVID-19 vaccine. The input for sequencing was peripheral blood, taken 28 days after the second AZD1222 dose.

This CDR3 is CASSDRGLPTDTQYF. The DNA of the CDR3 is TGTGCCAGCAGTGATCGAGGTCTTCCCACAGATACGCAGTATTTT. This chain links TRBV25-1 with TRBJ2-3; D is undetermined. V lost 3 bases to trimming and J lost 2 bases, with 12 bases between them. The CDR3 spans 15 residues. Germline values: CDR1 MGHDK, CDR2 SYGVNS.